A selection of T cell receptor beta chains follows, all from one sample in a study of CD8+ T cells in alopecia areata. TCRdb's copy holds only in-frame clones and misses some; the assay was immunoSEQ multiplex PCR. The top ten hold about 0.89% of the sample, which has about 250,000 clones, about 60% seen once. Sequences were derived from CD4+ T cells sorted from blood, sampled around week 53, from a patient treated with tofacitinib. The receptors originated from a human donor with alopecia areata. Both conserved end residues are part of each CDR3. Fields, in order: J gene, D gene, clone size, V gene, CDR3 DNA, CDR3 protein. The D gene is left open where the match is weak. For some rows the clone size is stated as once, few or many, or as a class when expanded; others skip it.

>TRBJ2-3|-|medium-sized|TRBV5-1
TGCGCCAGCAGATCGGCGGGAATGGACACAGATACGCAGTATTTT
CASRSAGMDTDTQYF
>TRBJ2-7|-|few|TRBV7-2
TGTGCCAGCAGCTTAACAGCCTCCTACGAGCAGTACTTC
CASSLTASYEQYF
>TRBJ1-5|TRBD1|few|TRBV2
TGTGCCAGCAACTGGGACAGGGATCAGCCCCAGCATTTT
CASNWDRDQPQHF
>TRBJ1-2|TRBD1|-|TRBV30
TGTGCCTGGAGAGTCCGGGACAGGGGTAGTGGCTACACCTTC
CAWRVRDRGSGYTF
>TRBJ1-5|TRBD1|-|TRBV7-9
TGTGCCAGCAGCGCCGCAGGGGGTCAGCCCCAGCATTTT
CASSAAGGQPQHF
>TRBJ1-1|-|-|TRBV11-3
TGTGCCAGCAGCTTAGAATCCGGTACTGAAGCTTTCTTT
CASSLESGTEAFF
>TRBJ1-6|TRBD1|-|TRBV27
TGTGCCAGCAGTTCGGGACAGAGTAATTCACCCCTCCACTTT
CASSSGQSNSPLHF
>TRBJ2-1|-|few|TRBV7-2
TGTGCCAGCAGCCCCCGCTCTGGGGCGGGGGCCCCATCCTACAATGAGCAGTTCTTC
CASSPRSGAGAPSYNEQFF
>TRBJ1-5|-|-|TRBV6-5
TGTGCCAGCAGCTCAGGATATAGCAATCAGCCCCAGCATTTT
CASSSGYSNQPQHF
>TRBJ1-2|-|once|TRBV29-1
TGCAGCGTTGATGAACAGGGAGGGTATGGCTACACCTTC
CSVDEQGGYGYTF
>TRBJ2-5|-|-|TRBV10-3
TGTGCCACTGGGGGTGGGGAGACCCAGTACTTC
CATGGGETQYF
>TRBJ2-5|-|few|TRBV7-8
TGTGCCAGCTCTGAGGGCGGGTTGGAGACCCAGTACTTC
CASSEGGLETQYF
>TRBJ2-4|-|-|TRBV30
TGTGCCTGGAGTTCTGGGGCGTTTAACATTCAGTACTTC
CAWSSGAFNIQYF
>TRBJ1-1|TRBD1|once|TRBV9
TGTGCCAGCAGCGTAGGGAGACAGGGGACTGAAGCTTTCTTT
CASSVGRQGTEAFF
>TRBJ2-7|-|-|TRBV5-6
TGTGCCAGCAGCTTGCCCCCGGGACACTCCCCTCTCTCCTACGAGCAGTACTTC
CASSLPPGHSPLSYEQYF
>TRBJ2-7|-|-|TRBV5-7
TGTGCCAGCAGCTTGGTTCGGCAGACCTACGAGCAGTACTTC
CASSLVRQTYEQYF
>TRBJ1-1|-|once|TRBV9
TGTGCCAGCAGCGTAGCTTCGGGAGAAGCTTTCTTT
CASSVASGEAFF
>TRBJ2-3|-|-|TRBV7-7
TGTGCTAGCAGCTTAGATGGGTTCTCAACAGATACGCAGTATTTT
CASSLDGFSTDTQYF
>TRBJ2-5|TRBD1|-|TRBV5-4
TGTGCCAGCAGCCGGCCCGGGACAGGGGGCGGAGGAGAGACCCAGTACTTC
CASSRPGTGGGGETQYF
>TRBJ2-3|TRBD1|-|TRBV5-1
TGCGCCAGCGGCGGGACAGGGCGATCGGATACGCAGTATTTT
CASGGTGRSDTQYF
>TRBJ2-5|-|-|TRBV29-1
TGCAGCGTTGGTGCCCAATACAGAGAGACCCAGTACTTC
CSVGAQYRETQYF
>TRBJ1-5|-|many|TRBV9
TGTGCCAGCAGCTTTACAGGGTTTAGCAATCAGCCCCAGCATTTT
CASSFTGFSNQPQHF
>TRBJ2-5|TRBD2|-|TRBV5-1
TGCGCCAGCAGCTCCGGACTAGCGGGGGGCCTCGAGACCCAGTACTTC
CASSSGLAGGLETQYF
>TRBJ2-5|-|-|TRBV2
TGTGCCCAGGGTGGGGGGCAGGAGACCCAGTACTTC
CAQGGGQETQYF
>TRBJ1-1|TRBD1|-|TRBV6-5
TGTGCCAGCAGGCGACAGGGGGCCACTGAAGCTTTCTTT
CASRRQGATEAFF
>TRBJ1-5|-|-|TRBV29-1
TGCAGCGTCCGATTGGGGGTAGGTCAGCCCCAGCATTTT
CSVRLGVGQPQHF
>TRBJ2-1|TRBD2|-|TRBV9
TGTGCCAGCAGCGACACGGCGGGGGGCTACAATGAGCAGTTCTTC
CASSDTAGGYNEQFF
>TRBJ1-2|-|-|TRBV5-8
TGTGCCAGCAGCTTGTTGAGTGGCTATGGCTACACCTTC
CASSLLSGYGYTF
>TRBJ2-5|-|few|TRBV29-1
TGCAGCGTTGATTCTGGTACAGAGACCCAGTACTTC
CSVDSGTETQYF
>TRBJ2-2|TRBD2|-|TRBV2
TGTGCCACCTCGCTAGCGGGGCGCACCGGGGAGCTGTTTTTT
CATSLAGRTGELFF
>TRBJ1-2|-|-|TRBV7-9
TGTGCCAGCAGCTTAGGGATCGGGAGAGGATATGGCTACACCTTC
CASSLGIGRGYGYTF
>TRBJ2-2|-|-|TRBV10-3
TGTGCCATCAGTGAAGGACCCCCCGGGGAGCTGTTTTTT
CAISEGPPGELFF
>TRBJ1-2|-|-|TRBV30
TGTGCCTGGAGTGGCCGAAACAGGGATCATGGCTACACCTTC
CAWSGRNRDHGYTF
>TRBJ2-7|-|once|TRBV20-1
TGCAGTGTTGCGGGCGGCTACGAGCAGTACTTC
CSVAGGYEQYF
>TRBJ2-5|-|-|TRBV7-9
TGTGCCAGCAGCCGGAGGGGGAGAAGGACGGGCGTGGGGACCCAGTACTTC
CASSRRGRRTGVGTQYF
>TRBJ1-1|-|-|TRBV7-2
TGTGCCAGCAGCTTCTCAGGGGTGGCTTTCTTT
CASSFSGVAFF
>TRBJ1-5|-|-|TRBV30
TGTGCCTGGAGCTCAGGGGTTTATCAGCCCCAGCATTTT
CAWSSGVYQPQHF
>TRBJ2-7|-|-|TRBV6-1
TGTGCCAGCAGTGAGAATGGTCCGGGGGAGCAGTACTTC
CASSENGPGEQYF
>TRBJ2-5|-|-|TRBV20-1
TGCAGTGCTCTACAGGGAGAGACCCAGTACTTC
CSALQGETQYF
>TRBJ1-1|-|-|TRBV30
TGTGCCTGGACTCTCGGGGGGCTCACTGAAGCTTTCTTT
CAWTLGGLTEAFF
>TRBJ1-6|TRBD1|few|TRBV10-3
TGTGCCATCAGCGAACAAATCGTCCAGGGGGTTTCCCTCCACTTT
CAISEQIVQGVSLHF
>TRBJ1-3|-|-|TRBV4-3
TGCGCCAGCAGCCAAGATCCAGCCTCTGGAAACACCATATATTTT
CASSQDPASGNTIYF
>TRBJ2-3|-|-|TRBV4-2
TGTGCCAGCACCAACAAGCGACAGGGACTGCAGTATTTT
CASTNKRQGLQYF
>TRBJ2-7|-|few|TRBV30
TGTGCCTGGAGTGTACGGATGGCAGGGCCAATGGTATACGAGCAGTACTTC
CAWSVRMAGPMVYEQYF
>TRBJ1-5|-|few|TRBV2
TGTGCCAGCAGTGAGAACGGAGATCAGCCCCAGCATTTT
CASSENGDQPQHF
>TRBJ1-6|-|few|TRBV18
TGTGCCAGCTCACCATTTTACGGGGACGGGAATTCACCCCTCCACTTT
CASSPFYGDGNSPLHF
>TRBJ2-6|TRBD1|few|TRBV25-1
TGTGCCAGGGCACCGGGACAGGGTGGTGGGGCCAACGTCCTGACTTTC
CARAPGQGGGANVLTF
>TRBJ1-1|-|-|TRBV27
TGTGCCAGCCGTCGGACAGCCCGGAACACTGAAGCTTTCTTT
CASRRTARNTEAFF
>TRBJ1-5|-|-|TRBV19
TGTGCCAGTAAGGAGTATAATCAGCCCCAGCATTTT
CASKEYNQPQHF
>TRBJ1-5|-|few|TRBV30
TGTGCCTGGAGTGTTGGGGGGGATCAGCCCCAGCATTTT
CAWSVGGDQPQHF
>TRBJ1-6|-|-|TRBV7-4
TGTGCCAGCAGCTTAGGGGGCTCACCCCTCCACTTT
CASSLGGSPLHF
>TRBJ1-1|-|-|TRBV9
TGTGCCAGCAGCCAAAAGGGGAACACTGAAGCTTTCTTT
CASSQKGNTEAFF
>TRBJ1-5|-|few|TRBV6-5
TGTGCCAGCAGGTCACAGGCGCGAGGCAATCAGCCCCAGCATTTT
CASRSQARGNQPQHF
>TRBJ2-7|TRBD1|few|TRBV7-9
TGTGCCAGCAGCAACCGGGACAGGGGTACCTACGAGCAGTACTTC
CASSNRDRGTYEQYF
>TRBJ1-5|-|-|TRBV5-6
TGTGCCAGCAGCCCGACGGGGGGAGATCAGCCCCAGCATTTT
CASSPTGGDQPQHF
>TRBJ1-2|-|-|TRBV30
TGTGCCTGGAGTATGGGGCCGCTTGGACAGGGCTACACCTTC
CAWSMGPLGQGYTF
>TRBJ1-1|TRBD1|-|TRBV19
TGTGCCAGTAGTAGGGACAGAAACACTGAAGCTTTCTTT
CASSRDRNTEAFF
>TRBJ1-5|-|-|TRBV5-1
TGCGCCAGCAGCCCGGATGGCAGCAATCAGCCCCAGCATTTT
CASSPDGSNQPQHF
>TRBJ1-2|TRBD1|few|TRBV15
TGTGCCACCAGCAGACAGGGGGCCTATGGCTACACCTTC
CATSRQGAYGYTF
>TRBJ2-3|-|-|TRBV9
TGTGCCAGCAGCCCCCGAGGGGCGACAGATACGCAGTATTTT
CASSPRGATDTQYF